One TCR beta chain is described in this entry. This specimen comes from a study of T cell changes during pregnancy in multiple sclerosis. Losses at the gene ends were 3 bases for V and 4 bases for J; bases not matched to a gene: 12. Germline V CDR1 and CDR2: SEHNR, FQNEAQ (reference sequence). The CDR3 has 18 amino acids. Profiling relied on immunoSEQ multiplex PCR, and the TCRdb table lists in-frame clones only, not all of them. The sample carries some 95,000 clones, roughly 92% recorded once. The sequencing used peripheral blood, collected in the first trimester of pregnancy. This sequence was found in a female donor with multiple sclerosis, enrolled in a pregnancy study. The chain has TRBV7-9 and TRBJ2-2; TRBD1 matches at 9 bases. DNA for the CDR3: TGTGCCAGCAGCTTGGGGTTACCGGGACAGGGACTCACCGGGGAGCTGTTTTTT. Its translation: CASSLGLPGQGLTGELFF.